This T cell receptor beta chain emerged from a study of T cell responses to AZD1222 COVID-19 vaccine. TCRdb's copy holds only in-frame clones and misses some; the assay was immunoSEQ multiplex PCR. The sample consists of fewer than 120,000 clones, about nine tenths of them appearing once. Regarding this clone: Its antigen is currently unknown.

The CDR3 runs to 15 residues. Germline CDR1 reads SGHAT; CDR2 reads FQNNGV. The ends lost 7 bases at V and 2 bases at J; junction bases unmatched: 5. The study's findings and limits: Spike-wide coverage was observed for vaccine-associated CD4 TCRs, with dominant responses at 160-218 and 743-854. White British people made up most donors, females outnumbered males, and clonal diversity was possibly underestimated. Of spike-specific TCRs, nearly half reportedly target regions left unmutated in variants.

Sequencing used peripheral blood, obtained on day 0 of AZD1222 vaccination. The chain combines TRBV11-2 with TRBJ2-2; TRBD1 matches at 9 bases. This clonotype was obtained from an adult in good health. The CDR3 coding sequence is TGTGCCAGCACAGGACAGGGGAGAAACACCGGGGAGCTGTTTTTT. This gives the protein CASTGQGRNTGELFF. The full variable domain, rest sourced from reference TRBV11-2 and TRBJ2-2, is EAGVAQSPRYKIIEKRQSVAFWCNPISGHATLYWYQQILGQGPKLLIQFQNNGVVDDSQLPKDRFSAERLKGVDSTLKIQPAKLEDSAVYLCASTGQGRNTGELFFGEGSRLTVL.